Sequencing of this T cell receptor (beta chain) was carried out in a study of shared clonotypes between healthy human individuals. Study as a whole: Donors had three CD4 naive, three CD4 memory, two CD8 naive and one CD8 memory plate apiece.

The genomic DNA of each subset was split evenly across several immunoSEQ plates. Data came from immunoSEQ multiplex PCR; TCRdb stores just in-frame clones and leaves some out. The repertoire consists of roughly 2 million clones, with 90% to 97% occurring once and the leading ten covering roughly 0.13%. Germline lookup yields CDR1 SGHTS and CDR2 YDEGEE. The germline V and J ends were trimmed by 5 bases and 5 bases, with 17 bases remaining between them. The CDR3 is made up of 15 amino acids. Sample: naive CD4+ T cells sorted from blood. The subset here: CD45RA+ positively selected. The sequence was collected from a man younger than 35 in good health. The chain has TRBV5-8 and TRBJ2-1, with TRBD2 as a possible D gene (6 bases). In DNA form, the CDR3 reads TGTGCCAGCAGGTTCGTGGGGAGGAAGAACAATGAGCAGTTCTTC. This translates into CASRFVGRKNNEQFF.